This TCR beta chain was obtained from a study of T cells after yellow fever vaccination. Study-wide background: Some fractions had low cell numbers, and these were prepared with SMART-Seq v4 Ultra Low Input.

UMIs and a universal primer site were added when TCR cDNA was made by 5'RACE template switching. TCRdb passed the 5' RACE reads through MiXCR, listing each CDR3 protein once. The sample lists over 250,000 distinct CDR3 sequences, approximately 5.2% seen once, with roughly 3.5% in the top ten. Study-level findings and limits: Among primary-vaccination clones, most reappeared after the booster, at approximately 96% for CD4 and roughly 88% for CD8. Abundant clonotypes from the bulk population could have been carried over as contaminants into FACS-sorted repertoires.

In regard to this clonotype: Its antigen is as yet unknown.

The CDR3 spans 12 residues. Per the germline V gene, CDR1 is GTSNPN and CDR2 is SVGIG (reference sequence). V gave up 5 bases and J gave up 0 bases, with 5 bases separating them. This specimen was CD4+ T cells sorted from PBMCs, taken on the day of the yellow fever booster vaccination. V gene TRBV30 combines with J gene TRBJ1-3; no reliable D call. This clonotype was sampled from a man between 18 and 29 years old who received the YFV17D yellow fever vaccine. CDR3 in amino acids: CAWGYSGNTIYF. DNA of the CDR3: TGTGCCTGGGGGTACTCTGGAAACACCATATATTTT.